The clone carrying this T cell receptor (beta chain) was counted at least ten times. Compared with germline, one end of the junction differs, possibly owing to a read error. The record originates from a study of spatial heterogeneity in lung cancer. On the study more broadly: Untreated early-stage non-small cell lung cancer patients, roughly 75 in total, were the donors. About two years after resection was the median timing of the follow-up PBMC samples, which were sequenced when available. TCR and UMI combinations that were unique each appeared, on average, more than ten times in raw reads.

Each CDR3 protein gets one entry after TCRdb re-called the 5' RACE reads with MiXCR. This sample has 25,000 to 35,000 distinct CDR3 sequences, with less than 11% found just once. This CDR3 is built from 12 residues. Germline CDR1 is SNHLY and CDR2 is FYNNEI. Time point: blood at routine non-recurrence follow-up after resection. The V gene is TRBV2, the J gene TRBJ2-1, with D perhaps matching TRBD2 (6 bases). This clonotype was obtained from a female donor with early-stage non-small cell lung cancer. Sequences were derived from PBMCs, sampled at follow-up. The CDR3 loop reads CASSAELAFGVF. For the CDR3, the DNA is TGTGCCAGCAGCGCAGAACTAGCTTTCGGGGTCTTC.